These 13 T cell receptor beta chains share one sample of origin, sequenced in a study of post-analysis software for immune sequencing data. Broader study findings: When patients were compared with controls, five TRBV segments were more frequent, TRBV5-6, TRBV5-1 and TRBV20-1 among them.

No antigen is known for these receptors. Unique molecular identifiers featured in each of the TCR beta cDNA libraries. TCRdb processed the PCR reads anew with MiXCR; each CDR3 protein has one entry. In the table there are 700,000 to 900,000 distinct CDR3 sequences, approximately 44% of which are singletons. Sequenced input: blood. These receptors were taken from a girl under 18 with multiple sclerosis.

The V gene is TRBV20-1, the J gene TRBJ2-1; tentative D call: TRBD2 (6 bases). This CDR3 is 14 amino acids long. CDR1 and CDR2 from the germline V gene are DFQATT and SNEGSKA (reference sequence). V lost 6 bases and J 7 bases, leaving 19 bases between the germline ends. DNA of the CDR3: TGCAGTGCCCCTGGACTATTAATTGGGAATGAGCAGTTCTTC. It codes for CSAPGLLIGNEQFF.

The rearrangement uses TRBV7-9 and TRBJ2-7; TRBD2 matches at 11 bases. Trimming removed 2 bases from V and 6 bases from J; junction bases left unmatched: 3. This CDR3 region has 14 residues. Germline values: CDR1 SEHNR, CDR2 FQNEAQ (reference sequence). The CDR3 spells CASSLRLAGPEQYF. The CDR3, as DNA: TGTGCCAGCAGCTTAAGACTAGCGGGACCCGAGCAGTACTTC. Filled out from reference TRBV7-9 and TRBJ2-7, the complete variable domain reads DTGVSQNPRHKITKRGQNVTFRCDPISEHNRLYWYRQTLGQGPEFLTYFQNEAQLEKSRLLSDRFSAERPKGSFSTLEIQRTEQGDSAMYLCASSLRLAGPEQYFGPGTRLTVT.

The chain's CDR3 is CASRDRGSGGYTF. In DNA, the CDR3 is TGTGCCAGCAGAGACAGGGGGTCAGGCGGCTACACCTTC. The genes are TRBV6-5 and TRBJ1-2; 9 nucleotides agree with TRBD1. Unmatched junction bases numbered 7, after V lost 6 bases and J lost 8 bases. Germline CDR1 and CDR2: MNHEY and SVGAGI. This CDR3 spans 13 amino acids.

The genes are TRBV4-1 and TRBJ2-1; TRBD2 is a possible D gene (5 bases). The CDR3 loop spans 15 amino acids. CDR1 and CDR2 from the germline V gene are MGHRA and YSYEKL. Deletions cut 2 bases from V and 5 bases from J, with 13 bases between. As DNA, the CDR3 is TGCGCCAGCAGCCAAAACCCGGACTCTAACAATGAGCAGTTCTTC. Translating gives CASSQNPDSNNEQFF.

This clonotype is a singleton in its sample. The chain uses TRBV27 and TRBJ2-7, with 8 bases fitting TRBD2. The CDR3 is 15 residues long. V shed 5 bases and J 5 bases; nucleotides not matched to a gene: 11. CDR1 is MNHEY and CDR2 is SMNVEV in the germline V gene (reference sequence). The CDR3, as DNA: TGTGCCAGCAGTATCACCGGGACTAGGTCCAACGAGCAGTACTTC. It translates to CASSITGTRSNEQYF.

Only a few counts were recorded for this clonotype. V is TRBV7-2 and J is TRBJ2-3; TRBD2 matches at 7 bases. V gave up 2 bases and J gave up 5 bases; unmatched junction bases: 10. The CDR3 sequence is 16 residues long. Looked up from germline, CDR1 is SGHTA and CDR2 is FQGNSA. CDR3 region: CASSLRGSGGLDTQYF. The CDR3 DNA follows: TGTGCCAGCAGCTTACGCGGGAGTGGGGGGTTAGATACGCAGTATTTT.

This chain uses TRBV29-1 with TRBJ2-3; D may be TRBD1 or TRBD2 (5 bases each). Germline lookup yields CDR1 SQVTM and CDR2 ANQGSEA. Trimming removed 4 bases at V and 4 bases at J, with 12 bases between. The CDR3 has 13 amino acids. CDR3 bases: TGCAGCGTTGCGGGAAGGGGCCCAGATACGCAGTATTTT. Amino acid sequence: CSVAGRGPDTQYF.

V gene TRBV5-1 combines with J gene TRBJ2-1; 11 nucleotides agree with TRBD2. Germline V gene sequence: CDR1 SGHRS, CDR2 YFSETQ. Trimming at V came to 4 bases and at J to 1 base, leaving 7 bases not matched to a gene. The length of the CDR3 is 17 residues. The CDR3, as DNA: TGCGCCAGCAGCCCCCTAGCGGGAGGTTTTTCCTACAATGAGCAGTTCTTC. Translating it yields CASSPLAGGFSYNEQFF.

The V and J genes are TRBV7-9 and TRBJ2-5; D is perhaps TRBD1 (5 bases). The V end lost 2 bases, the J end lost 11 bases, and 12 bases lay between the germline ends. The CDR3 is made up of 12 amino acids. Germline CDR1 reads SEHNR; CDR2 reads FQNEAQ (reference sequence). CDR3 sequence (DNA): TGTGCCAGCAGCTTATTGGACAATGAGCAGTACTTC. Protein: CASSLLDNEQYF.

CDR3 loop: CASSLRGGRAGDEQFF. As DNA, the CDR3 is TGTGCCAGCAGTTTAAGGGGCGGGAGGGCCGGTGATGAGCAGTTCTTC. The chain combines TRBV27 with TRBJ2-1, with TRBD2 matching over 9 bases. After removal of 2 bases from V and 8 bases from J, the junction contained 10 bases not matched to a gene. Germline CDR1 reads MNHEY; CDR2 reads SMNVEV (reference sequence). The CDR3 sequence is 16 residues long.

The chain uses TRBV30 and TRBJ2-7; D is ambiguous. Trimming removed 1 base from V and 2 bases from J, with 3 bases in between. Per the germline V gene, CDR1 is GTSNPN and CDR2 is SVGIG (reference sequence). The CDR3 totals 11 residues. CDR3 in DNA: TGTGCCTGGAGTGGACCCTACGAGCAGTACTTC. This gives the protein CAWSGPYEQYF.

This clonotype was seen only a few times. This rearrangement joins TRBV7-3 to TRBJ2-5; 11 positions agree with TRBD2. After removal of 5 bases from V and 5 bases from J, the junction contained 7 bases not matched to a gene. CDR1 is SGHTA, CDR2 FQGTGA, per germline. The CDR3 runs 15 residues. The CDR3 nucleotides read TGTGCCAGCAGCGCGCTAGCGGGAGGAGTGGAGACCCAGTACTTC. This gives the protein CASSALAGGVETQYF.

This clonotype has a handful of counts. The rearrangement uses TRBV5-5 and TRBJ1-5, with D possibly TRBD1 on 5 matching bases. The CDR3 spans 15 residues. V gave up 1 base and J gave up 3 bases, with 11 bases separating them. The germline V gene encodes CDR1 SGHKS and CDR2 YYEKEE (reference sequence). The CDR3 sequence is CASSLSGSPNQPQHF. In DNA form, the CDR3 reads TGTGCCAGCAGCTTGTCAGGGAGCCCCAATCAGCCCCAGCATTTT.